Shown below are 7 T cell receptor beta chains from a single sample sequenced in a study of T-cell memory formation after mild COVID-19. One entry per CDR3 protein results from TCRdb running MiXCR on the 5' RACE reads. The table lists 300,000 to 350,000 distinct CDR3 sequences, roughly 13% of them singletons. The sequenced sample consisted of PBMCs or a T cell subset sorted from them (not recorded which). Receptors were obtained from a man between 18 and 35 years old who had mild COVID-19 (a few samples of this study predate the infection). Cell type and time point are not known.

In this sample, this clonotype turned up a few times. CDR3 sequence reads: CASSLAPGLAPYEQYF. The CDR3 DNA reads TGTGCCAGCAGCTTAGCGCCGGGACTAGCCCCCTACGAGCAGTACTTC. The V and J genes are TRBV7-2 and TRBJ2-7, with TRBD2 matching over 9 bases. J lost 2 bases, V lost 0 bases, and 5 bases had no gene match. CDR3 length: 16 amino acids. In germline, CDR1 is SGHTA, CDR2 FQGNSA. The full variable domain, rest sourced from reference TRBV7-2 and TRBJ2-7, is GAGVSQSPSNKVTEKGKDVELRCDPISGHTALYWYRQSLGQGLEFLIYFQGNSAPDKSGLPSDRFSAERTGGSVSTLTIQRTQQEDSAVYLCASSLAPGLAPYEQYFGPGTRLTVT.

The V gene is TRBV27, the J gene TRBJ1-1, with unresolved D. Trimming stripped 3 bases from V and 1 base from J, with 9 bases between. Germline CDR1 reads MNHEY; CDR2 reads SMNVEV (reference sequence). This CDR3 contains 14 residues. CDR3 bases: TGTGCCAGCAGTTTCAGTAACAAGAACACTGAAGCTTTCTTT. It specifies CASSFSNKNTEAFF.

This chain connects TRBV7-2 to TRBJ2-4, with D tentatively TRBD2 (5 bases). The CDR3 runs 17 residues. V shed 3 bases and J shed 1 base, with 16 bases lying between them. Germline CDR1 SGHTA, CDR2 FQGNSA. CDR3 amino acids: CASSLNKEVIAKNIQYF. CDR3 sequence (DNA): TGTGCCAGCAGCTTGAACAAGGAGGTGATCGCCAAAAACATTCAGTACTTC.

The chain employs TRBV18 and TRBJ2-7; D may match TRBD1 or TRBD2 (5 bases each). The CDR3 loop spans 15 amino acids. V was cut by 5 bases and J by 0 bases, with 14 bases left in between. Germline V CDR1 and CDR2: KGHSH, LQKENI. The CDR3 protein is CASSSGTMSSYEQYF. CDR3 in DNA: TGTGCCAGCTCATCGGGGACGATGAGCTCCTACGAGCAGTACTTC.

This clonotype was detected many times. The V gene is TRBV23-1, the J gene TRBJ2-2; no firm D call. TRBV23-1 falls under the ORF class, with uncertain function. V gave up 5 bases and J gave up 6 bases, with 7 bases separating them. This CDR3 has 12 amino acids. The CDR3 sequence: CASSTRAGELFF. The DNA for the CDR3 is TGCGCCAGCAGTACGAGAGCCGGGGAGCTGTTTTTT.

The chain couples TRBV11-2 to TRBJ1-6; D remains unclear. CDR1 and CDR2 from the germline V gene are SGHAT and FQNNGV. Between the trimmed V and J ends, which lost 0 bases and 1 base, there was a span of 7 bases. The CDR3 loop spans 16 amino acids. The CDR3 loop is CASSLDIGSYNSPLHF. CDR3 nucleotide sequence: TGTGCCAGCAGCTTAGATATCGGATCCTATAATTCACCCCTCCACTTT.

The chain employs TRBV12-3 or TRBV12-4 and TRBJ2-2; D possibly corresponds to TRBD2 (7 bases). V was cut by 3 bases and J by 4 bases, with 15 bases left in between. CDR3 length equals 16 residues. CDR3 protein: CASSFRGGAFTGELFF. The CDR3 DNA reads as TGTGCCAGCAGTTTCCGAGGGGGGGCGTTCACCGGGGAGCTGTTTTTT.